What follows are 30 T cell receptor beta chains derived from one specimen sequenced in a study of CD8+ T cells in alopecia areata. Extraction and reverse transcription of RNA yielded cDNA as the sequencing template. This table comes from immunoSEQ multiplex PCR, and its TCRdb copy is limited to in-frame clones, with some not included. In the table there are more than 95,000 clones, 41% of which are singletons. Material: CD4+ T cells sorted from blood. Every receptor here comes from a human donor with alopecia areata.

This clone was picked up a small number of times. V usage is TRBV14 and J usage is TRBJ2-7, with 9 nucleotides matching TRBD1. From germline, CDR1 is SGHDN and CDR2 FVKESK. V shed 4 bases, J shed 4 bases, and the junction held 11 bases outside the gene matches. This CDR3 comprises 16 residues. The CDR3, as DNA: TGTGCCAGCAGCCCCATCGGAACAGGGGGCGTATACGAGCAGTACTTC. Translating gives CASSPIGTGGVYEQYF.

The genes are TRBV29-1 and TRBJ2-7, with TRBD1 as a possible D gene (6 bases). This CDR3 is 12 amino acids long. Looked up from germline, CDR1 is SQVTM and CDR2 is ANQGSEA. With 7 bases removed from V and 4 bases from J, the gap between germline ends came to 14 bases. The CDR3 sequence is CSARDTLYEQYF. The CDR3 DNA is TGCAGCGCTCGGGACACTTTATACGAGCAGTACTTC.

J is TRBJ1-2 and V is TRBV7-2; unclear D gene. Germline CDR1 and CDR2: SGHTA and FQGNSA. This CDR3 comprises 12 residues. V lost 1 base and J lost 4, with 4 bases in between. CDR3 sequence (DNA): TGTGCCAGCAGCTTAGGCGCCTATGGCTACACCTTC. It specifies CASSLGAYGYTF.

This clone came up a few times. This rearrangement joins TRBV20-1 to TRBJ1-2; D ambiguous. V lost 6 bases and J lost 3, with 8 bases in between. CDR3 length: 11 amino acids. Germline V gives CDR1 DFQATT, CDR2 SNEGSKA (reference sequence). The CDR3 DNA reads as TGCAGTGCCACGTTTGACTATGGCTACACCTTC. It yields the protein CSATFDYGYTF.

This clone has just a few counts. The chain recombines TRBV2 with TRBJ2-1; D tentatively reads TRBD1 or TRBD2 (5 bases each). CDR3 length: 15 amino acids. Germline loops: CDR1 SNHLY, CDR2 FYNNEI. V was shortened by 6 bases and J by 6 bases, with 18 bases between the two germline ends. The CDR3 is CASRSGTVLVNEQFF. The CDR3 DNA reads as TGTGCCAGCAGATCCGGGACGGTGCTAGTCAATGAGCAGTTCTTC. The complete variable domain, with remaining parts taken from reference TRBV2 and TRBJ2-1, reads EPEVTQTPSHQVTQMGQEVILRCVPISNHLYFYWYRQILGQKVEFLVSFYNNEISEKSEIFDDQFSVERPDGSNFTLKIRSTKLEDSAMYFCASRSGTVLVNEQFFGPGTRLTVL.

V and J are TRBV6-6 and TRBJ2-5; D unclear. Germline V gene sequence: CDR1 MNHNY, CDR2 SVGAGI (reference sequence). This CDR3 contains 14 residues. V lost 2 bases to trimming and J lost 0 bases, with 7 bases between them. As DNA, the CDR3 is TGTGCCAGCAGTTACGAGGTCAACCAAGAGACCCAGTACTTC. Its protein is CASSYEVNQETQYF.

The chain couples TRBV5-1 to TRBJ2-7; 9 positions agree with TRBD2. The CDR3 is 18 amino acids. The germline CDR1 and CDR2 sequences are SGHRS and YFSETQ. The V segment lost 3 bases and the J segment 6 bases; nucleotides outside the gene matches: 19. This chain's CDR3 is CASSSGTTGTSSAAEQYF. The CDR3 nucleotides are TGCGCCAGCAGCTCCGGAACGACCGGGACTAGCTCGGCCGCCGAGCAGTACTTC.

This clone was found a few times. The genes are TRBV5-1 and TRBJ2-7, with 9 positions matching TRBD1. This CDR3 is 16 amino acids long. CDR1 and CDR2 (germline): SGHRS, YFSETQ. V was clipped by 2 bases and J by 0 bases; unmatched bases: 6. The CDR3 region is CASSFPGQGNSYEQYF. The DNA of the CDR3 is TGCGCCAGCAGCTTCCCGGGACAGGGAAACTCCTACGAGCAGTACTTC.

The chain recombines TRBV5-1 with TRBJ2-4, with 10 nucleotides matching TRBD2. Germline V gives CDR1 SGHRS, CDR2 YFSETQ. The CDR3 has 14 residues. J gave up 8 bases and V 3 bases, and 5 bases lay outside the gene matches. CDR3 loop: CASSSSGSADIQYF. For the CDR3, the DNA is TGCGCCAGCAGCTCTAGCGGGAGTGCAGACATTCAGTACTTC.

This clone was seen more than once but under ten times. The chain is built from TRBV18 and TRBJ1-5; D remains ambiguous. This CDR3 is 15 amino acids long. V lost 2 bases, J lost 6 bases, and 14 bases lay in between. CDR1 and CDR2 (germline): KGHSH, LQKENI. The CDR3 sequence: CASSPSGWGSQPQHF. The CDR3 bases are TGTGCCAGCTCACCATCGGGGTGGGGTTCTCAGCCCCAGCATTTT.

CDR3 in amino acids: CASSSTGGRGYTF. The CDR3 DNA is TGTGCCAGCAGCTCTACAGGGGGCCGGGGCTACACCTTC. This chain connects TRBV7-2 to TRBJ1-2; 9 positions agree with TRBD1. The CDR3 consists of 13 residues. J was trimmed by 8 bases and V by 4 bases; bases with no gene match: 5. The germline V gene encodes CDR1 SGHTA and CDR2 FQGNSA. Full variable domain (outside the CDR3, taken from reference TRBV7-2 and TRBJ1-2): GAGVSQSPSNKVTEKGKDVELRCDPISGHTALYWYRQSLGQGLEFLIYFQGNSAPDKSGLPSDRFSAERTGGSVSTLTIQRTQQEDSAVYLCASSSTGGRGYTFGSGTRLTVV.

There are a few counts of this clone. V usage is TRBV29-1 and J usage is TRBJ1-1; perhaps TRBD1 as D (5 bases). The germline gives CDR1 SQVTM, CDR2 ANQGSEA. V lost 7 bases to trimming and J lost 1 base, with 10 bases between them. CDR3 size: 12 residues. The CDR3 DNA follows: TGCAGCGAACTAAGGGGGAACACTGAAGCTTTCTTT. The encoded protein is CSELRGNTEAFF.

This clone showed up just a few times. The rearrangement links TRBV7-9 to TRBJ1-5; no clear D. This CDR3 is built from 12 residues. V lost 1 base to trimming and J lost 10 bases, with 8 bases between them. CDR1 and CDR2 from the germline V gene are SEHNR and FQNEAQ (reference sequence). CDR3 coding DNA: TGTGCCAGCAGCTTAGATTCACAACCCCAGCATTTT. Amino acid sequence: CASSLDSQPQHF.

The chain employs TRBV7-8 and TRBJ1-1, with D unresolved. With 4 bases removed from V and 5 bases from J, the gap between germline ends came to 11 bases. The CDR3 covers 13 residues. CDR1 SGHVS and CDR2 FQNEAQ come from the germline V gene. The CDR3, as DNA: TGTGCCAGCAGCTCGCGTTGGGAGACTGAAGCTTTCTTT. As protein: CASSSRWETEAFF.

This clone came up a few times. The chain uses TRBV5-1 and TRBJ1-3, with TRBD1 matching over 7 bases. This CDR3 has 17 residues. The J segment lost 0 bases and the V segment lost 0 bases, leaving 6 bases of the junction unmatched. The germline V gene encodes CDR1 SGHRS and CDR2 YFSETQ. The CDR3: CASSLVGTESSGNTIYF. CDR3 DNA sequence: TGCGCCAGCAGCTTGGTTGGGACAGAGAGCTCTGGAAACACCATATATTTT.

J is TRBJ2-7 and V is TRBV2; D not certain. V lost 7 bases, J lost 3 bases, and 13 bases lay in between. The CDR3 length is 13 residues. Germline CDR1 is SNHLY and CDR2 is FYNNEI. In DNA, the CDR3 is TGTGCCAGCATTATCGGGTCGCGCTACGAGCAGTACTTC. Translated, it gives CASIIGSRYEQYF.

The chain joins TRBV30 to TRBJ1-1; TRBD1 might be the D (5 bases). V lost 4 bases to trimming and J lost 0 bases, with 9 bases between them. The CDR3 loop spans 13 amino acids. Looked up from germline, CDR1 is GTSNPN and CDR2 is SVGIG (reference sequence). The CDR3 sequence is CAWTGRLNTEAFF. The CDR3 coding sequence is TGTGCCTGGACGGGACGGTTGAACACTGAAGCTTTCTTT.

This clone was seen more than once but under ten times. The chain employs TRBV28 and TRBJ1-5, with 8 bases aligning to TRBD1. CDR3 length equals 14 residues. V lost 6 bases to trimming and J lost 5 bases; unmatched junction nucleotides: 6. Germline V lookup: CDR1 MDHEN, CDR2 SYDVKM. The CDR3 loop is CASRPTGGDQPQHF. The CDR3 DNA reads TGTGCCAGCAGGCCAACAGGGGGGGATCAGCCCCAGCATTTT.

In DNA, the CDR3 is TGTGCCTGGAGTACCGCAGGGACAGATACGCAGTATTTT. This translates into CAWSTAGTDTQYF. The chain links TRBV30 to TRBJ2-3, with D perhaps TRBD1 (5 bases). Deletions cut 2 bases from V and 3 bases from J, with 9 bases between. This CDR3 is built from 13 residues. Germline V gives CDR1 GTSNPN, CDR2 SVGIG (reference sequence).

The rearrangement joins TRBV19 to TRBJ2-1; D gene uncertain. Between the trimmed V and J ends, which lost 3 bases and 4 bases, there was a span of 13 bases. Germline V CDR1 and CDR2: LNHDA, SQIVND (reference sequence). This CDR3 region has 15 residues. CDR3 amino acids: CASSIGGVPYNEQFF. Here the CDR3 DNA reads TGTGCCAGTAGTATCGGTGGGGTCCCTTACAATGAGCAGTTCTTC.

This clone was detected a few times. The CDR3 protein is CASSLDRGRNEQFF. The CDR3 nucleotides read TGTGCCAGCAGCTTGGACAGGGGGCGCAATGAGCAGTTCTTC. The V gene is TRBV5-4, the J gene TRBJ2-1, with 9 bases aligning to TRBD1. CDR1 is SGHNT and CDR2 is YYREEE in the germline V gene (reference sequence). The CDR3 length is 14 residues. Trimming removed 0 bases from V and 6 bases from J; junction bases left unmatched: 1.

The chain couples TRBV27 to TRBJ2-7; a weak D match, TRBD2 (6 bases). The CDR3 runs to 16 residues. From germline, CDR1 is MNHEY and CDR2 SMNVEV (reference sequence). The V end was cut by 6 bases, the J end by 0 bases, with 18 bases between. This CDR3 reads CASSLQTSKGSYEQYF. The DNA for the CDR3 is TGTGCCAGCAGCCTCCAGACTAGTAAGGGCTCCTACGAGCAGTACTTC.

V gene TRBV7-2 combines with J gene TRBJ1-6; a weak D match, TRBD1 (5 bases). The length of the CDR3 is 15 residues. V shed 1 base and J shed 5 bases, with 9 bases lying between them. CDR1 and CDR2 from the germline V gene are SGHTA and FQGNSA. The CDR3 DNA reads as TGTGCCAGCAGCTTAGTTTCAGGGAATAATTCACCCCTCCACTTT. It translates to CASSLVSGNNSPLHF.

The chain couples TRBV15 to TRBJ2-2; possibly TRBD1 for D (6 bases). Germline CDR1 reads LNHNV; CDR2 reads YYDKDF (reference sequence). Deletions cut 0 bases from V and 6 bases from J, with 17 bases between. The CDR3 has 17 residues. CDR3 amino acids: CATSRDVQGGFAGELFF. The DNA for the CDR3 is TGTGCCACCAGCAGAGATGTACAGGGTGGTTTCGCCGGGGAGCTGTTTTTT.

J is TRBJ1-1 and V is TRBV10-1; D remains ambiguous. The CDR3 runs to 13 residues. With 3 bases removed from V and 1 base from J, the gap between germline ends came to 6 bases. In germline, CDR1 is WNHNN, CDR2 SYGVQD (reference sequence). CDR3 coding DNA: TGCGCCAGCAGTGACCCAGGGAACACTGAAGCTTTCTTT. Translation: CASSDPGNTEAFF.

Of note for this clone: Other DNA sequences in the sample encode the same CDR3. The rearrangement links TRBV29-1 to TRBJ2-5; D call uncertain. CDR3 length: 10 residues. Germline loops: CDR1 SQVTM, CDR2 ANQGSEA. V was cut by 7 bases and J by 2 bases, with 5 bases left in between. CDR3 nucleotides: TGCAGCGCAGGACAAGAGACCCAGTACTTC. This gives the protein CSAGQETQYF.

V and J are TRBV7-2 and TRBJ2-5, with a weak D call TRBD2 (6 bases). The CDR3 runs to 14 residues. V lost 1 base to trimming and J lost 7 bases, with 13 bases between them. The germline gives CDR1 SGHTA, CDR2 FQGNSA. CDR3 protein: CASSLEGGAGTQYF. The CDR3 DNA reads as TGTGCCAGCAGCTTAGAAGGCGGGGCCGGGACCCAGTACTTC.

In this sample, this clone turned up once. The rearrangement links TRBV5-1 to TRBJ2-7; TRBD2 is a possible D gene (6 bases). The V end lost 0 bases, the J end lost 3 bases, and 13 bases lay between the germline ends. CDR3 length: 15 residues. Per the germline V gene, CDR1 is SGHRS and CDR2 is YFSETQ. This chain's CDR3 is CASSLGVSGGYEQYF. The CDR3 region has the DNA TGCGCCAGCAGCTTGGGGGTTAGCGGAGGCTACGAGCAGTACTTC.

There are a few counts of this clone. The genes are TRBV30 and TRBJ2-2, with D uncertain. Germline CDR1 is GTSNPN and CDR2 is SVGIG (reference sequence). This CDR3 contains 13 residues. V lost 1 base and J 1 base, leaving 4 bases between the germline ends. CDR3 in DNA: TGTGCCTGGAGTGCCCAGAACACCGGGGAGCTGTTTTTT. The encoded protein is CAWSAQNTGELFF.

The CDR3: CASSYSSTGGGEQYF. The DNA for the CDR3 is TGTGCCAGCAGCTATTCGTCTACAGGGGGCGGCGAGCAGTACTTC. The rearrangement uses TRBV7-9 and TRBJ2-7; 9 bases map to TRBD1. The CDR3 consists of 15 residues. Germline CDR1 SEHNR, CDR2 FQNEAQ (reference sequence). The junction had 10 bases not matched to a gene; V was cut back by 4 bases and J by 6 bases. Combining the CDR3 with reference TRBV7-9 and TRBJ2-7 gives the whole variable domain DTGVSQNPRHKITKRGQNVTFRCDPISEHNRLYWYRQTLGQGPEFLTYFQNEAQLEKSRLLSDRFSAERPKGSFSTLEIQRTEQGDSAMYLCASSYSSTGGGEQYFGPGTRLTVT.